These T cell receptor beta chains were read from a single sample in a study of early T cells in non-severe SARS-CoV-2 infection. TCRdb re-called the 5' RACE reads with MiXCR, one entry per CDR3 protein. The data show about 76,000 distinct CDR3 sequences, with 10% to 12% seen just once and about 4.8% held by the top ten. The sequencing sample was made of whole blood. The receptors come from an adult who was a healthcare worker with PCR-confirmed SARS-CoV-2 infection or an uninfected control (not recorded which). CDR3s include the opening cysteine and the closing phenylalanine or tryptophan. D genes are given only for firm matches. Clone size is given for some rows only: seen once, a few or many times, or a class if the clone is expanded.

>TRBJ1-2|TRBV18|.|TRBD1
TGTGCCAGCTCACCCCCTCAGGGGGGCTTCAACTATGGCTACACCTTC
CASSPPQGGFNYGYTF
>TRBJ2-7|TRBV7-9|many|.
TGTGCCAGCAGCCGTACGTTGCCCGAGCAGTACTTC
CASSRTLPEQYF
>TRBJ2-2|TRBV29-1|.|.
TGCAGCGCTAGTTTCTACGGGGAGCTGTTTTTT
CSASFYGELFF
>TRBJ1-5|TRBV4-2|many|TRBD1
TGTGCCAGCAGCCATACAGGGGTTTTGAATCAGCCCCAGCATTTT
CASSHTGVLNQPQHF
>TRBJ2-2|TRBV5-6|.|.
TGTGCCAGCAGCTTAGCGGTGCTAACAAGCGGGGAGCTGTTTTTT
CASSLAVLTSGELFF
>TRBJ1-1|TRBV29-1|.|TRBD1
TGCAGCATCAGGACAGGGGTTACTGAAGCTTTCTTT
CSIRTGVTEAFF
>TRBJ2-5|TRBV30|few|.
TGTGCCTGGAGACAGGGTGAGACCCAGTACTTC
CAWRQGETQYF
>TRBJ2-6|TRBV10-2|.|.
TGCGCCAGCATGGCGGGCGCGGGGGCCAACGTCCTGACTTTC
CASMAGAGANVLTF
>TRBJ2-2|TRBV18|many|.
TGTGCCAGCTCCGGGGACCGAAACACCGGGGAGCTGTTTTTT
CASSGDRNTGELFF
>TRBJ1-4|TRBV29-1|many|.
TGCAGCGTTGAAGAGAGGGGAATGGGGGAAAAACTGTTTTTT
CSVEERGMGEKLFF
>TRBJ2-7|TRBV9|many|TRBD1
TGTGCCAGCAGCGGAACCCTACAGGGGAACGAGCAGTACTTC
CASSGTLQGNEQYF
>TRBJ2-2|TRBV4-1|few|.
TGCGCCAGCAGCCAAGACGGCGTAGGAGTGGCCGGGGAGCTGTTTTTT
CASSQDGVGVAGELFF
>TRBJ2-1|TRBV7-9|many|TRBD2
TGTGCCAGCAGCCTATCTAGGGAGGGCCTGAATGAGCAGTTCTTC
CASSLSREGLNEQFF
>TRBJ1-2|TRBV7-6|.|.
TGTGCCAGCAGTCCCGACAGAGCTAACTATGGCTACACCTTC
CASSPDRANYGYTF
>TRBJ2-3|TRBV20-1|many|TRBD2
TGCAGTGCTAGAGTAGTTCCTAGCGGGGAGGGAGATACGCAGTATTTT
CSARVVPSGEGDTQYF
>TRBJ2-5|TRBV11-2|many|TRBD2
TGTGCCAGCAGCCCCCGGGGAGGGTGGCATCAAGAGACCCAGTACTTC
CASSPRGGWHQETQYF
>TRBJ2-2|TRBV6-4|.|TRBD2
TGTGCCAGCAGTGAGACTAGCGGGGACACCGGGGAGCTGTTTTTT
CASSETSGDTGELFF
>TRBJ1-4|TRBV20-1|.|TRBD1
TGCAGTGCCCGGGGACAGGGGGCGCTGGAGGAGGAGGATGAAAAACTGTTTTTT
CSARGQGALEEEDEKLFF
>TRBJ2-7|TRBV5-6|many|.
TGTGCCAGCAGCTTGTTGGGGCCCTACGAGCAGTACTTC
CASSLLGPYEQYF
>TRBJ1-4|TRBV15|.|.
TGTGCCACCAGCAGAGCACCAGGGTGGAGGATAGCAACTAATGAAAAACTGTTTTTT
CATSRAPGWRIATNEKLFF
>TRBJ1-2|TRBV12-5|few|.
TGTGCTAGTGGTTTGGTAGGGTCTATCGACTACACCTTC
CASGLVGSIDYTF
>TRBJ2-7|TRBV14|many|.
TGTGCCAGCAGCCAAGAAAACAGCTACTACGAGCAGTACTTC
CASSQENSYYEQYF
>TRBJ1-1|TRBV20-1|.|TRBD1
TGCAGTGCTATACTCGCCAGGGGGCTCACTGAAGCTTTCTTT
CSAILARGLTEAFF
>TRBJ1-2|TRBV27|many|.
TGTGCCAGCAGTTTAGGCAGGGGAGAATTTCATGGCTACACCTTC
CASSLGRGEFHGYTF
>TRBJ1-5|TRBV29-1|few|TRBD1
TGCAGCGGGGGACAGGGCTGGGGTCAGCCCCAGCATTTT
CSGGQGWGQPQHF
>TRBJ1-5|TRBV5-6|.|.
TGTGCCAGCAGCTTCCTAGAACAGCCCCAGCATTTT
CASSFLEQPQHF
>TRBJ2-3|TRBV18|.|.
TGTGCAGGCGGGGAGCAGGTCGAGGATACGCAGTATTTT
CAGGEQVEDTQYF
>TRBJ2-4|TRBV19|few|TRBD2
TGTGCCAGTAGTATGGAGACTAGCGGGGAAGCCAAAAACATTCAGTACTTC
CASSMETSGEAKNIQYF
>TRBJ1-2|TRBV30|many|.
TGTGCCTGGAGTGGGACAGCTGAAACCTATGGCTACACCTTC
CAWSGTAETYGYTF
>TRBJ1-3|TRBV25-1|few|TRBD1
TGTGCCAGCAGTGAACCCCGGGACAGGGGCAGAAACACCATATATTTT
CASSEPRDRGRNTIYF
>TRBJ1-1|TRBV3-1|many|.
TGTGCCAGCAGCCAAGATAAGGGGAAGGTAGTCACTGAAGCTTTCTTT
CASSQDKGKVVTEAFF
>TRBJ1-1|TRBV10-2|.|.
TGCGCCAGCATCCACAGATCTGGCACTGAAGCTTTCTTT
CASIHRSGTEAFF
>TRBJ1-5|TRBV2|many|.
TGTGCCAGCAGTACAGGGTTCGACAATCAGCCCCAGCATTTT
CASSTGFDNQPQHF
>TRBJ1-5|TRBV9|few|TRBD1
TGTGCCAGCAGCGCCCCGGACAGGGTCGTCAATCAGCCCCAGCATTTT
CASSAPDRVVNQPQHF
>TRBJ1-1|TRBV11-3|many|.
TGTGCCAGCAGCTTGGGGGACCGTGAAGCTTTCTTT
CASSLGDREAFF
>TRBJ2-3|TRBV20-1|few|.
TGCAGTGCTAGAAATGGGGAAGATACGCAGTATTTT
CSARNGEDTQYF
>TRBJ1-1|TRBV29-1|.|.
TGCAGCGTTGCGACGCCTGTGAACACTGAAGCTTTCTTT
CSVATPVNTEAFF
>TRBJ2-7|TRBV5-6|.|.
TGTGCCAGCAGCTTGGGGCGGGGGCGCCGGGACGAGCAGTACTTC
CASSLGRGRRDEQYF
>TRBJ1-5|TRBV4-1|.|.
TGCGCCAGCAGTCACTCCTGGGAGACGGAGCCCCAGCATTTT
CASSHSWETEPQHF
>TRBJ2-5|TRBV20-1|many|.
TGCAGTGCTAGCGTGCTGCATCCCCAAGAGACCCAGTACTTC
CSASVLHPQETQYF
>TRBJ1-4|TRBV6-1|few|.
TGTGCCAGCAGTGACAGGCTGACAGCAACTAATGAAAAACTGTTTTTT
CASSDRLTATNEKLFF
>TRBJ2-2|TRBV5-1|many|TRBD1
TGCGCCAGCACCGGGACAGGGGGCAATTGGGAGCTGTTTTTT
CASTGTGGNWELFF
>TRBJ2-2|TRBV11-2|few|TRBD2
TGTGCCAGCAGCCCGGGACTAGCGGGGGCCCACACCGGGGAGCTGTTTTTT
CASSPGLAGAHTGELFF
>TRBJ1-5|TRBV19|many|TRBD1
TGTGCCAGTAGTAGCCGACAGGGTTCGCCCCAGCATTTT
CASSSRQGSPQHF
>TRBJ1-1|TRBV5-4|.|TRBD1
TGTGCCAGCAGCAGACAGGGGTTCACTGAAGCTTTCTTT
CASSRQGFTEAFF
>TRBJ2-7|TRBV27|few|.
TGTGCCAGCAGGCCAAGACAAGCCTACGAGCAGTACTTC
CASRPRQAYEQYF
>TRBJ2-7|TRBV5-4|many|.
TGTGCCAGCAGCGTAGACTTCTCCTACGAGCAGTACTTC
CASSVDFSYEQYF
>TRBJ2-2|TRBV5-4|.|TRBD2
TGTGCCAGCAGACCGGGAGCGGGGTCGTCCGGGGAGCTGTTTTTT
CASRPGAGSSGELFF
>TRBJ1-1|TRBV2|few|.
TGTGCCACTCAGGGACACATGAACACTGAAGCTTTCTTT
CATQGHMNTEAFF
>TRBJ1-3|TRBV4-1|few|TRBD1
TGCGCCAGCAGCCAAGGGGGACAGACTGGAAACACCATATATTTT
CASSQGGQTGNTIYF
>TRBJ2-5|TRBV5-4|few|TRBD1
TGTGCCAGCAGCAAGACAGGGGTAGCAGAGACCCAGTACTTC
CASSKTGVAETQYF
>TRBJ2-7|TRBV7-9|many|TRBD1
TGTGCCAGCAGCACCTCCCGGACAGGCTCCCACGAGCAGTACTTC
CASSTSRTGSHEQYF